The rows below give T cell receptor beta chains drawn from one sample of a study of blood T cells in healthy people across ages. One entry per CDR3 protein results from TCRdb running MiXCR on the 5' RACE reads. Seen here are under 2 million distinct CDR3 sequences, about 35% observed once, and the top ten hold about 11%. The sequencing sample was made of blood. All receptors come from a woman aged 25-40 years in good health. CDR3s include the opening cysteine and the closing phenylalanine or tryptophan. D genes are given only for firm matches.

CDR3 protein	J gene	D gene	V gene
CASSLRRDWGIEAFF	TRBJ1-1	-	TRBV7-8
CSARDLGGREGGYTF	TRBJ1-2	-	TRBV20-1
CASRDRGQAEAFF	TRBJ1-1	TRBD1	TRBV2
CASSYRLGGGSTDTQYF	TRBJ2-3	-	TRBV6-5
CSATGTSGRANTGELFF	TRBJ2-2	TRBD2	TRBV20-1
CASSLEGQAIETQYF	TRBJ2-5	-	TRBV5-1
CASSLQGNLQYF	TRBJ2-7	-	TRBV12-3/TRBV12-4
CASSFGGIAEAFF	TRBJ1-1	-	TRBV12-3/TRBV12-4
CASSPLLGFSSYGYTF	TRBJ1-2	-	TRBV7-8
CASMGSAWQETQYF	TRBJ2-5	-	TRBV28
CSVEGQGQNYGYTF	TRBJ1-2	-	TRBV29-1
CASSSGIAGEKRFF	TRBJ1-4	-	TRBV5-1
CASSQGVSYEQYF	TRBJ2-7	-	TRBV3-1
CAWSTSSHLNTQYF	TRBJ2-3	-	TRBV30
CASSKGGPLEINEQFF	TRBJ2-1	-	TRBV7-3
CASSREEGVPSRMFF	TRBJ2-1	-	TRBV7-9
CASSATNTEAFF	TRBJ1-1	-	TRBV7-9
CASSEDGRAFWNEQFF	TRBJ2-1	TRBD2	TRBV6-1
CSVGEGHGYTF	TRBJ1-2	-	TRBV29-1
CSVGQGRETQYF	TRBJ2-5	TRBD1	TRBV29-1
CASSEALQATDTQYF	TRBJ2-3	-	TRBV2
CSAISHRGSYEQYF	TRBJ2-7	-	TRBV20-1
CASSQERGDFQETQYF	TRBJ2-5	TRBD2	TRBV4-2
CSVDDTEAFF	TRBJ1-1	-	TRBV29-1
CSARRGGYNEQFF	TRBJ2-1	TRBD2	TRBV20-1
CSARETGVYERYF	TRBJ2-7	-	TRBV20-1
CASSTQGAPSYGYTF	TRBJ1-2	TRBD1	TRBV9
CASSELAESTDTQYF	TRBJ2-3	-	TRBV28
CASSPLTGGNQHGYTF	TRBJ1-2	TRBD1	TRBV5-1
CASSLRGLDQETQYF	TRBJ2-5	TRBD2	TRBV7-9
CASSSSGDLGGANYGYTF	TRBJ1-2	-	TRBV5-1
CASSEPRGKNTEAFF	TRBJ1-1	-	TRBV2
CASSPHGRGLVEEQPQHF	TRBJ1-5	-	TRBV12-3/TRBV12-4
CAISDPTSASSYNEQFF	TRBJ2-1	TRBD2	TRBV10-3
CASLLDRFHEQFF	TRBJ2-1	-	TRBV12-3/TRBV12-4
CASSPLGANTDTQYF	TRBJ2-3	-	TRBV3-1
CAWSMGRGRETQYF	TRBJ2-5	-	TRBV30
CASRETGELFF	TRBJ2-2	-	TRBV2
CATTADGRGTGELFF	TRBJ2-2	-	TRBV24-1
CASRSGTSGDNEQFF	TRBJ2-1	TRBD2	TRBV6-1
CSATPGQSYEQYF	TRBJ2-7	TRBD1	TRBV20-1
CASKELLSNEQFF	TRBJ2-1	-	TRBV28
CASRTGVGQPQHF	TRBJ1-5	TRBD1	TRBV2
CASSLSSGRNTGELFF	TRBJ2-2	-	TRBV7-8
CSARDKVGGATPGHDNEKLFF	TRBJ1-4	-	TRBV20-1
CASSVKLAGVNTGELFF	TRBJ2-2	TRBD2	TRBV7-9
CASGLDGKTQYF	-	-	TRBV7-9
CSASSGTNLNNEQFF	TRBJ2-1	-	TRBV20-1
CASSLDRGANYGYTF	TRBJ1-2	-	TRBV11-2
CSARQEGESYEQYF	TRBJ2-7	-	TRBV29-1
CASSQDRSTSGLDLTQYF	TRBJ2-5	TRBD2	TRBV4-2
CASSQEDRSTLYGYTF	TRBJ1-2	-	TRBV14
CASSVDVRDGPQHF	TRBJ1-5	-	TRBV9
CASSSLTSAGYTF	TRBJ1-2	-	TRBV7-8
CASSPDTTSTDTQYF	TRBJ2-3	-	TRBV5-1
CASRPTGRTNTEAFF	TRBJ1-1	-	TRBV7-9
CASSLRRMLYNEQFF	TRBJ2-1	-	TRBV12-3/TRBV12-4
CASSYSWGRSSDTQYF	TRBJ2-3	-	TRBV6-5
CASSESTSGGLYEQYF	TRBJ2-7	TRBD2	TRBV10-2
CASSPLLDEQFF	TRBJ2-1	-	TRBV5-5